The clone carrying this T cell receptor (beta chain) occurred a few times. The sample is drawn from a study of patients and donors after allogeneic stem cell transplantation. Germline CDR1 and CDR2: SGHRS and YFSETQ. The CDR3 is 15 residues long. V was shortened by 0 bases and J by 3 bases, with 9 bases between the two germline ends. TCRdb redid the calling of the RT-PCR reads with MiXCR, one entry per CDR3 protein. The data show more than 150,000 distinct CDR3 sequences, about 40% seen once. This receptor was identified in a human donor who was either an allogeneic HSCT recipient or a stem cell or donor lymphocyte infusion donor (not recorded which). It is not recorded whose cells these are; they may come from a transplant donor. The V gene is TRBV5-1, the J gene TRBJ2-2; D gene unclear. The sample taken for sequencing was blood, either unsorted or a sorted T cell fraction (not recorded which). In DNA, the CDR3 is TGCGCCAGCAGCTTGGAGGGAACCCACACCGGGGAGCTGTTTTTT. Protein: CASSLEGTHTGELFF.